The 13 T cell receptor beta chains reported below all come from one sample, sequenced in a study of regulatory T cells in long-lasting Graves disease (dated by TCRdb to the early 2020s). Receptors were amplified or captured by multiplex PCR. Reads for this sample came from an Illumina HiSeq 4000. To build TCR beta libraries, CDR3 regions were amplified by Arm-PCR using iRepertoire HTBI primers. Through fastp at Q25 and MiXCR, TCRdb rebuilt clones from the public reads, retaining in-frame beta chains. Each CDR3 protein appears once, grouped with its most common genes and DNA. The sample table contains approximately 290,000 distinct CDR3 sequences; only one count was recorded for 20% to 25% of them. The ten biggest clones cover roughly three fifths of the sample. The label giving this sample's time point can be read as: persistent/refractory GD, antithyroid drugs over 5 years with positive TRAb. RNA was extracted from PBMCs in TRIzol for both TCR sequencing and RNA sequencing.

This specimen consisted of peripheral blood mononuclear cells (PBMCs), obtained when the disease was refractory, from a patient treated with antithyroid drugs. The receptors originated from a female donor with Graves disease.

The rearrangement joins TRBV2 to TRBJ1-5, with a possible D match to TRBD1 (5 bases). V lost 1 base, J lost 5 bases, and 15 bases lay in between. The CDR3 runs to 16 residues. The germline gives CDR1 SNHLY, CDR2 FYNNEI. The CDR3 bases are TGTGCCAGCAGTGAAGTGGCAGGTCTGGGGGATCAGCCCCAGCATTTT. This codes for CASSEVAGLGDQPQHF.

The chain uses TRBV7-6 and TRBJ2-5; D not resolved. CDR1 is SGHVS, CDR2 FNYEAQ, per germline. This CDR3 spans 15 amino acids. V was clipped by 1 base and J by 2 bases, with 11 bases between them. CDR3 residues: CASSLGADIQETQYF. CDR3 bases: TGTGCCAGCAGCTTAGGTGCAGACATACAAGAGACCCAGTACTTC.

V usage is TRBV6-1 and J usage is TRBJ2-7, with 8 bases identical to TRBD1. CDR3 length equals 13 residues. After removal of 8 bases from V and 5 bases from J, the junction contained 8 bases not matched to a gene. Germline CDR1 and CDR2: MNHNS and SASEGT. CDR3 amino acids: CASLLTGENEQYF. CDR3 DNA: TGTGCCAGCCTATTGACAGGGGAAAACGAGCAGTACTTC.

This clonotype appeared a few times. The CDR3 sequence: CSAKVSRFNQPQHF. In nucleotides, the CDR3 is TGCAGTGCTAAAGTCAGCAGGTTCAATCAGCCCCAGCATTTT. The chain recombines TRBV20-1 with TRBJ1-5; no definite D call. This CDR3 contains 14 residues. V gave up 4 bases and J gave up 3 bases, with 13 bases separating them. Looked up from germline, CDR1 is DFQATT and CDR2 is SNEGSKA (reference sequence).

This clonotype was found a few times. V is TRBV4-2 and J is TRBJ1-1, with 11 bases identical to TRBD1. The CDR3 runs 18 residues. CDR1 is LGHNA, CDR2 YNFKEQ, per germline. Germline trimming cut 1 base from V and 3 bases from J; bases unmatched to any gene: 10. The CDR3 sequence: CASSQVWGTGGGDTEAFF. The CDR3, as DNA: TGTGCCAGCAGCCAAGTTTGGGGGACAGGGGGTGGGGACACTGAAGCTTTCTTT.

The rearrangement uses TRBV2 and TRBJ2-6, with 9 bases matching TRBD1. The CDR3 has 16 residues. Germline V gives CDR1 SNHLY, CDR2 FYNNEI. Trimming removed 8 bases from V and 0 bases from J; junction bases left unmatched: 5. The CDR3 nucleotides are TGTGCCAGCGCCGGACAGGGGTCCTCTGGGGCCAACGTCCTGACTTTC. It translates to CASAGQGSSGANVLTF.

This clonotype was counted at least ten times. The V call is TRBV27, the J call TRBJ2-7; 11 positions match TRBD2. Germline loops: CDR1 MNHEY, CDR2 SMNVEV (reference sequence). The CDR3 has 14 residues. V trimming: 6 bases; J trimming: 2 bases; junction bases outside the gene matches: 3. Written as DNA, the CDR3 is TGTGCCAGCAGGTCGGGACTAGCGGCCTACGAGCAGTACTTC. The encoded protein is CASRSGLAAYEQYF.

The chain employs TRBV6-1 and TRBJ2-7; 7 bases align to TRBD1. Germline V gives CDR1 MNHNS, CDR2 SASEGT. The CDR3 covers 15 residues. V gave up 5 bases and J gave up 0 bases; unmatched junction bases: 7. CDR3 protein: CASSTGQPSSYEQYF. The DNA of the CDR3 is TGTGCCAGCAGTACGGGACAGCCAAGCTCCTACGAGCAGTACTTC.

This clonotype was seen at least ten times. The gene calls are TRBV6-1 and TRBJ2-7, with D unresolved. Germline CDR1 MNHNS, CDR2 SASEGT. The CDR3 has 14 residues. The germline V and J ends were trimmed by 7 bases and 1 base, with 14 bases remaining between them. Here the CDR3 reads CASTIKARSYEQYF. The CDR3 coding sequence is TGTGCCAGCACTATAAAAGCGAGATCCTACGAGCAGTACTTC.

This clonotype was recorded at least ten times. J is TRBJ2-7 and V is TRBV15, with D tentatively TRBD1 (6 bases). This CDR3 region has 14 residues. The V gene lost 0 bases and the J gene lost 7 bases, with 13 bases spanning the gap. Per germline, CDR1 LNHNV and CDR2 YYDKDF (reference sequence). The CDR3 region is CATSRDPAGDEQYF. The CDR3 DNA follows: TGTGCCACCAGCAGAGATCCCGCAGGGGATGAGCAGTACTTC.

This clonotype has more than one count but fewer than ten. The V call is TRBV27, the J call TRBJ2-7; TRBD1 or TRBD2 may be the D gene (5 bases each). Per germline, CDR1 MNHEY and CDR2 SMNVEV (reference sequence). The ends were cut back, 0 bases at V and 2 bases at J, with 11 bases in the middle. This CDR3 spans 15 amino acids. The CDR3 DNA is TGTGCCAGCAGTTTATCTAGGGACCGACCCTACGAGCAGTACTTC. Amino acids: CASSLSRDRPYEQYF.

Details on this clonotype: A much larger clone sits a single nucleotide away, making a read error possible. The CDR3 loop is CRAPGDTQETQYF. CDR3 sequence (DNA): TGCAGGGCCCCTGGGGATACGCAAGAGACCCAGTACTTC. V and J are TRBV20-1 and TRBJ2-5; D is uncertain. Germline loops: CDR1 DFQATT, CDR2 SNEGSKA (reference sequence). The CDR3 covers 13 residues.

The rearrangement joins TRBV4-3 to TRBJ2-2, with 7 bases matching TRBD2. Germline V gene lookup returns CDR1 LGHNA and CDR2 YSLEER. The CDR3 length is 16 residues. J was trimmed by 6 bases and V by 1 base; bases with no gene match: 8. CDR3 sequence: CASSQGYGRVAGELFF. In nucleotides, the CDR3 is TGCGCCAGCAGCCAAGGATATGGGAGGGTGGCCGGGGAGCTGTTTTTT.